The sequence of this TCR beta chain was determined in a study of cytomegalovirus exposure and HLA in healthy donors. CDR3 size: 16 residues. CDR1 and CDR2 (germline): MNHNY, SVGAGI (reference sequence). Trimming took off 6 bases at V and 5 bases at J, with 21 bases between the two ends. Primers: 60 Vbeta forward and 13 Jbeta reverse. The protocol was immunoSEQ multiplex PCR, while the TCRdb copy is restricted to in-frame clones and leaves out a portion. The sample has roughly 75,000 clones. The study, taken as a whole, reports: The authors listed around 150 TCR beta chains as cytomegalovirus-associated.

Worth noting for this clone: The antigen is not known.

The receptor's source is a man between 40 and 49 years old in good health and CMV-seronegative. The V call is TRBV6-6, the J call TRBJ2-3, with TRBD1 as a possible D gene (6 bases). Sequenced material: PBMCs. The CDR3 loop is CASRNKMTGEGDTQYF. As DNA, the CDR3 is TGTGCCAGCAGGAACAAAATGACAGGCGAGGGAGATACGCAGTATTTT.